This T cell receptor (beta chain) was captured in a study of identical twins. Addition of a universal primer site occurred through template switching, and cDNA carried unique molecular identifiers. One entry per CDR3 protein, called by TCRdb with MiXCR from the 5' RACE reads. Here the sample spans about 340,000 distinct CDR3 sequences, around 12% being singletons. All of the donors were Caucasians in good health. Study-wide results and limits: Conclusions leaned on cross-sectional statistical analysis and did not track the same donors over time.

Comments on this clonotype: The antigen is undetermined.

The CDR3 is 18 residues long. From germline, CDR1 is MDHEN and CDR2 SYDVKM. With 3 bases removed from V and 0 bases from J, the gap between germline ends came to 21 bases. These sequences were also reported in another study, on yellow fever vaccine responses in identical twins.

The chain is built from TRBV28 and TRBJ2-7, with TRBD2 as a possible D gene (5 bases). This receptor was taken from a woman under 30 in good health. The sequencing input was CD8+ T cells sorted from blood. Here the CDR3 reads CASSFGCPGCLFSYEQYF. As DNA, the CDR3 is TGTGCCAGCAGTTTTGGATGTCCGGGGTGTTTGTTCTCCTACGAGCAGTACTTC.